The TCR beta chain described here comes from a study of CD8+ T cells in alopecia areata. Across the whole study: Treated individuals took tofacitinib by mouth, 5 to 10 mg twice daily. Scalp area affected, as a percentage, set the severity score of treated patients.

RNA was extracted and reverse transcribed into cDNA as the sequencing template. Some clones are missing from TCRdb's copy, which holds only in-frame ones; the method was immunoSEQ multiplex PCR. Of approximately 190,000 clones in the sample, 58% are singletons; the top ten hold about 5.5%. The J segment lost 8 bases and the V segment lost 1 base, leaving 4 bases of the junction unmatched. The germline CDR1 and CDR2 sequences are LGHNA and YNFKEQ. CDR3 length: 14 residues. Treatment denoted: oral pan-JAK inhibitor, 5-10 mg twice daily. Lesional scalp punch biopsies and peripheral blood were collected from alopecia areata patients.

This sequence was found in a human donor with alopecia areata. Sequences were derived from CD4+ T cells sorted from blood, sampled at week 24, from a patient treated with tofacitinib. This chain joins TRBV4-2 and TRBJ1-2; TRBD1 matches at 10 bases. The CDR3 region is CASSQAGQGTGYTF. The CDR3 DNA reads TGTGCCAGCAGCCAAGCGGGACAGGGGACGGGCTACACCTTC.